The 4 T cell receptor beta chains below all came from one sample that was sequenced in a study of shared clonotypes between healthy human individuals (dated by TCRdb to 2020 to 2022). For the CD8 naive samples, CD45RO-negative cells were positively selected for CCR7, yielding a CD45RA+CCR7+ population from which TemRA cells were excluded. Libraries were built with the immunoSEQ multiplex PCR assay. This immuneACCESS table, as held by TCRdb, lists in-frame sequences with V and J called but not all clones. Of the missing ones, under half trace to an unresolved V gene in checked studies; the others have no known cause. This sample is represented by about 2.1 million clones; just over 90% of them were singletons. Around 1.7% of the sample comes from the top ten. The sample comprised naive CD8+ T cells from PBMCs. The cell subset or site label on this specimen signifies: CD45RA+CCR7+. These receptors all stem from a man between 18 and 35 years old in good health. Some clones in this sample may be carry-over from other donors' samples.

This CDR3 is CASIGAGLYNEQFF. CDR3 coding DNA: TGTGCCAGTATAGGGGCAGGCTTGTACAATGAGCAGTTCTTC. The rearrangement uses TRBV19 and TRBJ2-1, with D possibly TRBD1 on 5 matching bases. V lost 7 bases and J 4 bases, leaving 14 bases between the germline ends. The CDR3 is 14 amino acids. Germline loops: CDR1 LNHDA, CDR2 SQIVND (reference sequence).

The V call is TRBV19, the J call TRBJ2-3, with 14 bases aligning to TRBD2. The CDR3 is made up of 18 amino acids. Germline-derived CDR1 and CDR2 are LNHDA and SQIVND (reference sequence). With 5 bases clipped from V and 4 bases from J, the junction kept 11 bases outside the gene matches. The CDR3 nucleotides read TGTGCCAGTAGTTCCGATCGGGGACTAGCGGGGGAGGCAGATACGCAGTATTTT. Encoded protein: CASSSDRGLAGEADTQYF.

The chain couples TRBV7-9 to TRBJ1-4; D gene ambiguous. This CDR3 comprises 13 residues. V was shortened by 6 bases and J by 5 bases, with 10 bases between the two germline ends. The germline V gene encodes CDR1 SEHNR and CDR2 FQNEAQ (reference sequence). In nucleotides, the CDR3 is TGTGCCAGCAGTGGACCGGGAAATGAAAAACTGTTTTTT. Its protein product is CASSGPGNEKLFF.

CDR3 nucleotide sequence: TGTGCCAGTAGTCCTCGGGGGCGCTTCGGCTACACCTTC. Residues: CASSPRGRFGYTF. The chain combines TRBV19 with TRBJ1-2; perhaps TRBD1 as D (6 bases). The V gene lost 5 bases and the J gene lost 8 bases, with 15 bases spanning the gap. The CDR3 length is 13 residues. Germline V lookup: CDR1 LNHDA, CDR2 SQIVND (reference sequence).